The sequence of this T cell receptor beta chain was determined in a study of graft-versus-host responses after intestinal transplantation. CDR1 is SEHNR and CDR2 is FQNEAQ in the germline V gene (reference sequence). This CDR3 has 12 residues. V was pared by 5 bases and J by 3 bases, with 8 bases between. This table comes from immunoSEQ multiplex PCR, and its TCRdb copy is limited to in-frame clones, with some not included. The repertoire consists of 40,000 or so clones, with 89% occurring once and the leading ten covering about 7%. This clone was observed once. Sequencing was performed on PBMCs, taken around 270 days after transplant. The sequence was obtained from a human patient who received an intestinal transplant, so some T cells may come from the graft donor. The chain uses TRBV7-9 and TRBJ2-7; D is unresolved. In DNA form, the CDR3 reads TGTGCCAGCAGCCCTAACAGCTACGAGCAGTACTTC. Translated, it gives CASSPNSYEQYF. Full variable domain (outside the CDR3, taken from reference TRBV7-9 and TRBJ2-7): DTGVSQNPRHKITKRGQNVTFRCDPISEHNRLYWYRQTLGQGPEFLTYFQNEAQLEKSRLLSDRFSAERPKGSFSTLEIQRTEQGDSAMYLCASSPNSYEQYFGPGTRLTVT.